Reported below is one T cell receptor (beta chain). What it binds is not known. This entry is derived from a study of cytomegalovirus exposure and HLA in healthy donors. Study-wide background: Researchers found that approximately 85% of almost 400 genotyped donors fell within the Caucasian-associated ancestry cluster. Study conclusions and caveats: Among immune exposure information, only CMV serostatus was available. Cytomegalovirus association was listed for under 200 TCR beta chains. Most TCR sequences proved rare, with some public TCRs found in many donors.

Germline V gene data show CDR1 as SNHLY and CDR2 as FYNNEI. The CDR3 length is 13 residues. Trimming removed 11 bases from V and 4 bases from J, with 15 bases in between. Primers for the PCR totalled 60 Vbeta and 13 Jbeta. The data were produced by immunoSEQ multiplex PCR, yet TCRdb's version contains in-frame clones alone and is incomplete. The sample lists about 130,000 clones; roughly 78% were seen once. Sequencing was performed on PBMCs. This rearrangement joins TRBV2 to TRBJ2-1; tentatively, D is TRBD2 (6 bases). This sequence was found in a man aged 25-40 years in good health and CMV-seropositive. In nucleotides, the CDR3 is TGTGCCCTGCTAGGAGGGGTTTACAATGAGCAGTTCTTC. Encoded protein: CALLGGVYNEQFF.